Presented here are 32 T cell receptor beta chains from one specimen sequenced in a study of blood T cell repertoires in COVID-19. The method was immunoSEQ multiplex PCR; TCRdb's version includes in-frame clones alone and lacks a portion of them. Of approximately 100,000 clones listed, about 90% were seen once; the top ten hold approximately 15%. The sequencing input was peripheral blood. These receptors came from a man aged 50-59 years with acute or convalescent COVID-19.

About this clone itself: Distinct nucleotide sequences in the sample also encode this CDR3. The V call is TRBV9, the J call TRBJ2-7; TRBD2 matches 10 bases. Trimming took 0 bases from V and 2 from J; bases not matched to a gene: 2. CDR1 and CDR2 (germline): SGDLS, YYNGEE. CDR3 length: 15 residues. The CDR3 sequence: CASSVEAGGPYEQYF. The CDR3 bases are TGTGCCAGCAGCGTAGAAGCGGGGGGGCCCTACGAGCAGTACTTC.

This chain joins TRBV5-6 and TRBJ2-4, with TRBD1 matching 9 bases. V gave up 4 bases and J gave up 0 bases; unmatched junction bases: 11. This CDR3 region has 18 residues. Germline CDR1 SGHDT, CDR2 YYEEEE. The CDR3 DNA sequence: TGTGCCAGCAGCCCGGGACAGGGAGTCGAGCTAGCCAAAAACATTCAGTACTTC. This sequence encodes CASSPGQGVELAKNIQYF.

The chain combines TRBV24-1 with TRBJ2-1; 14 bases fit TRBD2. Germline values: CDR1 KGHDR, CDR2 SFDVKD. V lost 4 bases, J lost 4 bases, and 2 bases stayed unmatched. There are 16 residues in the CDR3. CDR3 coding DNA: TGTGCCACCAGTGAGTGGACTAGCGGGGGGTACAATGAGCAGTTCTTC. Translation: CATSEWTSGGYNEQFF.

The rearrangement joins TRBV13 to TRBJ1-1; possible D gene TRBD1, 5 bases. The germline V gene has CDR1 PRHDT and CDR2 FYEKMQ (reference sequence). V lost 5 bases, J lost 1 base, and 8 bases lay in between. CDR3 length: 13 amino acids. The CDR3 loop reads CASSATGNTEAFF. CDR3 bases: TGTGCCAGCAGCGCCACAGGGAACACTGAAGCTTTCTTT.

The V call is TRBV28, the J call TRBJ1-5, with D hard to call. Germline CDR1 is MDHEN and CDR2 is SYDVKM. This CDR3 spans 14 amino acids. The V and J ends lost 6 bases and 2 bases respectively, with 11 bases between them. This CDR3 reads CASRLEGRNQPQHF. CDR3 nucleotide sequence: TGTGCCAGCAGACTAGAAGGACGCAATCAGCCCCAGCATTTT.

The rearrangement joins TRBV11-3 to TRBJ1-1; D is possibly TRBD1 (5 bases). The CDR3 has 15 amino acids. V gave up 2 bases and J gave up 2 bases, with 12 bases separating them. Germline CDR1 reads SGHNT; CDR2 reads YENEEA. Written as DNA, the CDR3 is TGTGCCAGCAGCTTATTTCAGGGAACCAACACTGAAGCTTTCTTT. It yields the protein CASSLFQGTNTEAFF.

This clone was seen more than once but under ten times. This chain uses TRBV3-1 (or the pseudogene TRBV3-2) with TRBJ1-1; 7 nucleotides align to TRBD1. The CDR3 runs 18 residues. The ends lost 1 base at V and 4 bases at J; junction bases unmatched: 15. Germline V lookup: CDR1 LGHDT, CDR2 YNNKEL (reference sequence). CDR3 DNA sequence: TGTGCCAGCAGCCAAGCCAAAGGTAGGAGGGGGCCAGGCACTGAAGCTTTCTTT. This codes for CASSQAKGRRGPGTEAFF.

This chain connects TRBV24-1 to TRBJ1-1; D uncertain. Germline loops: CDR1 KGHDR, CDR2 SFDVKD. Trimming left V 4 bases short and J 4 bases short, with 3 bases between. The CDR3 sequence is 11 residues long. The CDR3, as DNA: TGTGCCACCAGTGACGGCACTGAAGCTTTCTTT. Amino acids: CATSDGTEAFF.

This chain connects TRBV5-1 to TRBJ2-7; D is unclear. This CDR3 is 13 amino acids long. Trimming pared 4 bases from V and 1 base from J, leaving 9 bases between. Germline V gene lookup returns CDR1 SGHRS and CDR2 YFSETQ. DNA of the CDR3: TGCGCCAGCAGCCAGACAAGTTCCTACGAGCAGTACTTC. Protein product: CASSQTSSYEQYF.

The chain links TRBV7-8 to TRBJ2-6; 10 bases line up with TRBD1. The V segment lost 6 bases and the J segment 1 base; nucleotides outside the gene matches: 9. This CDR3 is built from 18 residues. Germline loops: CDR1 SGHVS, CDR2 FQNEAQ. CDR3 DNA: TGTGCCAGCAGTCTCACGGGACAGGGGATATCTGGGGCCAACGTCCTGACTTTC. Protein sequence: CASSLTGQGISGANVLTF.

This sequence joins TRBV9 and TRBJ1-1; tentative D call: TRBD1 (5 bases). This CDR3 has 13 amino acids. The germline V and J ends were trimmed by 0 bases and 5 bases, with 8 bases remaining between them. From germline, CDR1 is SGDLS and CDR2 YYNGEE. CDR3 in amino acids: CASSVAQGTEAFF. The CDR3 nucleotides are TGTGCCAGCAGCGTAGCTCAGGGTACTGAAGCTTTCTTT.

This clone has just one count. This rearrangement joins TRBV9 to TRBJ2-2; possibly TRBD2 for D (6 bases). CDR3 length equals 14 residues. V lost 2 bases, J lost 6 bases, and 11 bases lay in between. The V gene's germline CDR1 is SGDLS and CDR2 YYNGEE. CDR3 bases: TGTGCCAGCAGCGTTGGAGGGTCTTCCGGGGAGCTGTTTTTT. This sequence encodes CASSVGGSSGELFF.

This clone was seen only a few times. This sequence joins TRBV4-1 and TRBJ1-2, with D maybe TRBD1 (6 bases). The CDR3 has 17 amino acids. Germline CDR1 reads MGHRA; CDR2 reads YSYEKL. V dropped 4 bases and J dropped 6 bases, with 24 bases sitting between them. CDR3 amino acids: CASSRAPASGVGDGYTF. The CDR3 coding sequence is TGCGCCAGCAGCCGAGCCCCGGCCTCAGGGGTTGGGGATGGCTACACCTTC.

The genes are TRBV5-1 and TRBJ1-1, with D tentatively TRBD1 (6 bases). Trimming pared 1 base from V and 1 base from J, leaving 8 bases between. The CDR3 is made up of 14 amino acids. Germline V lookup: CDR1 SGHRS, CDR2 YFSETQ. The CDR3 protein is CASSLTGTNTEAFF. In DNA form, the CDR3 reads TGCGCCAGCAGCTTGACAGGGACGAACACTGAAGCTTTCTTT.

The V and J genes are TRBV5-5 and TRBJ2-7; TRBD1 matches 8 bases. Germline V CDR1 and CDR2: SGHKS, YYEKEE (reference sequence). The CDR3 covers 15 residues. J gave up 2 bases and V 4 bases, and 8 bases lay outside the gene matches. This CDR3 reads CASSVHRGNAYEQYF. CDR3 coding DNA: TGTGCCAGCAGCGTTCACAGGGGGAATGCCTACGAGCAGTACTTC.

This chain joins TRBV7-8 and TRBJ1-3, with D perhaps matching TRBD1 (6 bases). CDR3 size: 15 residues. Trimming took 4 bases from V and 0 from J, leaving 10 bases between them. CDR1 is SGHVS, CDR2 FQNEAQ, per germline. The CDR3 DNA reads TGTGCCAGCAGCTATAACAGGGCCTCTGGAAACACCATATATTTT. Residues: CASSYNRASGNTIYF.

This clone has just a few counts. The chain couples TRBV19 to TRBJ1-1; TRBD1 aligns across 7 bases. The germline V gene encodes CDR1 LNHDA and CDR2 SQIVND (reference sequence). Trimming at V came to 3 bases and at J to 8 bases, leaving 12 bases not matched to a gene. The CDR3 totals 15 residues. This CDR3 is CASSILYDREKEAFF. In nucleotides, the CDR3 is TGTGCCAGTAGTATCCTGTACGACAGGGAAAAAGAAGCTTTCTTT.

The chain employs TRBV2 and TRBJ2-5, with a possible D match to TRBD1 (6 bases). V dropped 9 bases and J dropped 2 bases, with 16 bases sitting between them. Germline V lookup: CDR1 SNHLY, CDR2 FYNNEI. This CDR3 has 14 amino acids. As DNA, the CDR3 is TGTGCCAGACGCTTTAAGGACAGTCAAGAGACCCAGTACTTC. Translated: CARRFKDSQETQYF. Complete variable domain (other parts from reference TRBV2 and TRBJ2-5): EPEVTQTPSHQVTQMGQEVILRCVPISNHLYFYWYRQILGQKVEFLVSFYNNEISEKSEIFDDQFSVERPDGSNFTLKIRSTKLEDSAMYFCARRFKDSQETQYFGPGTRLLVL.

V gene TRBV2 combines with J gene TRBJ1-1, with 7 bases matching TRBD1. The CDR3 loop spans 13 amino acids. Germline values: CDR1 SNHLY, CDR2 FYNNEI. J lost 6 bases, V lost 5 bases, and 6 bases had no gene match. The CDR3 coding sequence is TGTGCCAGCAGTCGGACAGGATCGGCTGAAGCTTTCTTT. Translating gives CASSRTGSAEAFF.

The DNA for the CDR3 is TGTGCCAGCAGAAAAACAGGGGGGGCTGGCAATCAGCCCCAGCATTTT. This codes for CASRKTGGAGNQPQHF. This rearrangement joins TRBV2 to TRBJ1-5; the match to TRBD1 covers 8 bases. Germline loops: CDR1 SNHLY, CDR2 FYNNEI. V was pared by 6 bases and J by 2 bases, with 9 bases of the junction left unmatched. This CDR3 has 16 amino acids. The variable domain in full, completed from reference TRBV2 and TRBJ1-5, reads EPEVTQTPSHQVTQMGQEVILRCVPISNHLYFYWYRQILGQKVEFLVSFYNNEISEKSEIFDDQFSVERPDGSNFTLKIRSTKLEDSAMYFCASRKTGGAGNQPQHFGDGTRLSIL.

V and J are TRBV28 and TRBJ1-1; unclear D gene. With 6 bases removed from V and 3 bases from J, the gap between germline ends came to 8 bases. This CDR3 has 12 amino acids. Germline CDR1 reads MDHEN; CDR2 reads SYDVKM. The CDR3 nucleotides are TGTGCCAGCAGCTCGACTGACACTGAAGCTTTCTTT. Its translation: CASSSTDTEAFF.

J is TRBJ2-3 and V is TRBV5-1; D uncertain. Looked up from germline, CDR1 is SGHRS and CDR2 is YFSETQ. Deletions cut 6 bases from V and 0 bases from J, with 11 bases between. The CDR3 has 14 residues. The CDR3 region has the DNA TGCGCCAGCAAGGTGGAGATAAGCACAGATACGCAGTATTTT. It specifies CASKVEISTDTQYF.

The chain combines TRBV7-9 with TRBJ1-1, with a weak D call TRBD1 (6 bases). Trimming shortened V by 5 bases and J by 0 bases, and 16 bases separated the two germline ends. The CDR3 covers 16 residues. Germline CDR1 SEHNR, CDR2 FQNEAQ (reference sequence). The DNA of the CDR3 is TGTGCCAGCAGCACACACGGGGGGGCTTTGAACACTGAAGCTTTCTTT. Residues: CASSTHGGALNTEAFF.

The chain is built from TRBV27 and TRBJ1-2, with 7 bases fitting TRBD1. V gave up 0 bases and J gave up 10 bases; unmatched junction bases: 11. CDR3 size: 15 residues. Per the germline V gene, CDR1 is MNHEY and CDR2 is SMNVEV (reference sequence). CDR3: CASSLSGGAVGVYTF. In DNA form, the CDR3 reads TGTGCCAGCAGTTTATCAGGGGGCGCGGTGGGAGTCTACACCTTC.

On this clone: At one end, the junction sequence differs from germline, possibly due to a read error. Here the CDR3 DNA reads TGTGCCAGTAGTATAGGAACGCTAGACGGCTGCACCTTC. Protein product: CASSIGTLDGCTF. The chain employs TRBV19 and TRBJ1-2, with no clear D. The germline V gene has CDR1 LNHDA and CDR2 SQIVND (reference sequence). This CDR3 is 13 amino acids long.

The chain joins TRBV5-1 to TRBJ1-1; D may be TRBD1 (6 bases). Germline assignment: CDR1 SGHRS and CDR2 YFSETQ. Trimming stripped 4 bases from V and 3 bases from J, with 10 bases between. This CDR3 comprises 13 residues. Here the CDR3 reads CASSPGGHTEAFF. CDR3 bases: TGCGCCAGCAGCCCGGGGGGCCACACTGAAGCTTTCTTT. The full variable domain, rest sourced from reference TRBV5-1 and TRBJ1-1, is KAGVTQTPRYLIKTRGQQVTLSCSPISGHRSVSWYQQTPGQGLQFLFEYFSETQRNKGNFPGRFSGRQFSNSRSEMNVSTLELGDSALYLCASSPGGHTEAFFGQGTRLTVV.

The chain couples TRBV20-1 to TRBJ1-5; TRBD1 agrees at 8 bases. J was trimmed by 0 bases and V by 3 bases; bases with no gene match: 4. The CDR3 is 15 amino acids. In germline, CDR1 is DFQATT, CDR2 SNEGSKA (reference sequence). The CDR3 bases are TGCAGTGCTAGTGGTGACAGGGGTAGCAATCAGCCCCAGCATTTT. Its protein product is CSASGDRGSNQPQHF.

The chain joins TRBV5-5 to TRBJ1-1; TRBD1 aligns across 12 bases. V shed 4 bases, J shed 0 bases, and the junction held 13 bases outside the gene matches. Germline CDR1 reads SGHKS; CDR2 reads YYEKEE (reference sequence). The CDR3 loop spans 19 amino acids. Written as DNA, the CDR3 is TGTGCCAGCAGCGGAGCGACCGGGACAGGGGGCGCCTTGAACACTGAAGCTTTCTTT. Protein sequence: CASSGATGTGGALNTEAFF.

This chain connects TRBV28 to TRBJ1-1, with unresolved D. The V gene's germline CDR1 is MDHEN and CDR2 SYDVKM. This CDR3 is built from 12 residues. The V gene lost 7 bases and the J gene lost 10 bases, with 16 bases spanning the gap. This chain's CDR3 is CASTLFGLGAFF. CDR3 DNA sequence: TGTGCCAGCACCCTATTCGGGTTAGGAGCTTTCTTT. The whole variable domain, filled in from reference TRBV28 and TRBJ1-1, reads DVKVTQSSRYLVKRTGEKVFLECVQDMDHENMFWYRQDPGLGLRLIYFSYDVKMKEKGDIPEGYSVSREKKERFSLILESASTNQTSMYLCASTLFGLGAFFGQGTRLTVV.

The rearrangement links TRBV7-9 to TRBJ2-1; 10 bases map to TRBD1. With V trimmed by 6 bases and J by 7 bases, 6 bases remained unmatched. Germline CDR1 SEHNR, CDR2 FQNEAQ (reference sequence). The CDR3 runs 14 residues. CDR3 in DNA: TGTGCCAGCAGTTCCGGACAGGGGGGGAATGAGCAGTTCTTC. Amino acid sequence: CASSSGQGGNEQFF. The variable domain in full, completed from reference TRBV7-9 and TRBJ2-1, reads DTGVSQNPRHKITKRGQNVTFRCDPISEHNRLYWYRQTLGQGPEFLTYFQNEAQLEKSRLLSDRFSAERPKGSFSTLEIQRTEQGDSAMYLCASSSGQGGNEQFFGPGTRLTVL.

In DNA, the CDR3 is TGTGCCAGCAGCCACGGGACAGGTGGGAATCAGCCCCAGCATTTT. As protein: CASSHGTGGNQPQHF. The V and J genes are TRBV6-5 and TRBJ1-5; 8 bases match TRBD1. Germline CDR1 MNHEY, CDR2 SVGAGI. The ends lost 6 bases at V and 4 bases at J; junction bases unmatched: 8. This CDR3 comprises 15 residues.

The chain employs TRBV3-1 (or the pseudogene TRBV3-2) and TRBJ1-1; TRBD1 is a possible D gene (6 bases). Trimming removed 1 base at V and 5 bases at J, with 11 bases between. This CDR3 comprises 14 residues. Germline V gives CDR1 LGHDT, CDR2 YNNKEL (reference sequence). The CDR3 DNA follows: TGTGCCAGCAGCCAAGGGGGGCAGGGGACTGAAGCTTTCTTT. Its translation: CASSQGGQGTEAFF.